The 28 T cell receptor beta chains below come from one sample, sequenced in a study of T cell changes during pregnancy in multiple sclerosis. Here immunoSEQ multiplex PCR was the method, and the copy in TCRdb shows in-frame clones only, minus some. This table holds around 39,000 clones, roughly 92% found once. The sample taken for sequencing was PBMCs (not recorded whether the cells were cultured). These receptors were obtained from a female donor with multiple sclerosis, enrolled in a pregnancy study.

This CDR3 reads CASSLHEAKNIQYF. CDR3 bases: TGCGCCAGCAGCTTGCACGAGGCCAAAAACATTCAGTACTTC. This chain connects TRBV5-1 to TRBJ2-4, with D hard to call. Germline lookup yields CDR1 SGHRS and CDR2 YFSETQ. The CDR3 is made up of 14 amino acids. Trimming took 1 base from V and 1 from J, leaving 6 bases between them.

The chain uses TRBV10-3 and TRBJ1-2, with TRBD1 identical over 8 bases. Looked up from germline, CDR1 is ENHRY and CDR2 is SYGVKD. With 3 bases clipped from V and 1 base from J, the junction kept 1 base outside the gene matches. The CDR3 spans 14 residues. CDR3 region: CAISDGQGNYGYTF. CDR3 coding DNA: TGTGCCATCAGTGATGGACAGGGTAACTATGGCTACACCTTC.

This clone appeared once. The chain couples TRBV25-1 to TRBJ2-7, with 8 positions matching TRBD2. V dropped 7 bases and J dropped 2; count of bases not matched to a gene: 10. The CDR3 runs to 15 residues. Germline CDR1 is MGHDK and CDR2 is SYGVNS. CDR3 DNA: TGTGCCAGCACGGCGGGAGGAGGTCGGACCTACGAGCAGTACTTC. It is translated as CASTAGGGRTYEQYF.

This clone showed up just once. The chain has TRBV6-4 and TRBJ2-1, with D perhaps TRBD2 (6 bases). The CDR3 spans 15 residues. Germline CDR1 and CDR2: MRHNA and SNTAGT. V lost 0 bases and J 8 bases, leaving 14 bases between the germline ends. CDR3 amino acids: CASSDSGGKFDEQFF. The CDR3 coding sequence is TGTGCCAGCAGTGACTCGGGGGGAAAGTTTGATGAGCAGTTCTTC.

This chain uses TRBV2 with TRBJ1-2; D call uncertain. This CDR3 has 12 amino acids. Per germline, CDR1 SNHLY and CDR2 FYNNEI. The V end was cut by 4 bases, the J end by 7 bases, with 10 bases between. CDR3 DNA sequence: TGTGCCAGCAGTGCCCAAATGGGTGGCTACACCTTC. Translation gives CASSAQMGGYTF.

The J gene is TRBJ1-1, the V gene TRBV2; 7 bases map to TRBD1. V trimming: 4 bases; J trimming: 4 bases; junction bases outside the gene matches: 0. The germline CDR1 and CDR2 sequences are SNHLY and FYNNEI. This CDR3 has 12 residues. The CDR3 reads CASSAGGTEAFF. The CDR3, as DNA: TGTGCCAGCAGTGCAGGGGGCACTGAAGCTTTCTTT.

This rearrangement joins TRBV6-5 to TRBJ2-5, with D possibly being TRBD2 (5 bases). This CDR3 region has 16 residues. Trimming took off 2 bases at V and 5 bases at J, with 18 bases between the two ends. The germline gives CDR1 MNHEY, CDR2 SVGAGI. DNA for the CDR3: TGTGCCAGCAGTTACGTAGCCCTCCAAGGGAGTGAGACCCAGTACTTC. Amino acids: CASSYVALQGSETQYF.

This rearrangement joins TRBV5-1 to TRBJ2-1, with a possible D match to TRBD2 (6 bases). V was clipped by 5 bases and J by 7 bases, with 16 bases between them. Germline V gives CDR1 SGHRS, CDR2 YFSETQ. The CDR3 is made up of 14 amino acids. The CDR3 DNA sequence: TGCGCCAGCAGAGGAACCGGGAGTCGAAATGAGCAGTTCTTC. Its protein product is CASRGTGSRNEQFF.

The chain uses TRBV19 and TRBJ2-3; 7 positions agree with TRBD1. CDR3 length: 14 residues. Trimming at V came to 4 bases and at J to 0 bases, leaving 1 base not matched to a gene. The germline CDR1 and CDR2 sequences are LNHDA and SQIVND (reference sequence). CDR3 in amino acids: CASSTQGSTDTQYF. The CDR3 bases are TGTGCCAGTAGTACACAGGGGAGCACAGATACGCAGTATTTT.

This chain joins TRBV5-1 and TRBJ2-2; possible D gene TRBD1, 5 bases. V dropped 2 bases and J dropped 6 bases, with 8 bases sitting between them. CDR1 is SGHRS, CDR2 YFSETQ, per germline. The CDR3 is made up of 13 amino acids. The CDR3 nucleotides read TGCGCCAGCAGCTTTCTGGGGCCCGGGGAGCTGTTTTTT. This encodes CASSFLGPGELFF.

J is TRBJ1-4 and V is TRBV5-5; D not resolved. This CDR3 region has 13 residues. Germline CDR1 SGHKS, CDR2 YYEKEE (reference sequence). Trimming shortened V by 1 base and J by 6 bases, and 7 bases separated the two germline ends. The CDR3 DNA reads TGTGCCAGCAGCTTGCGGCATTATGAAAAACTGTTTTTT. This sequence encodes CASSLRHYEKLFF. Together with reference TRBV5-5 and TRBJ1-4, the CDR3 gives the full variable domain: DAGVTQSPTHLIKTRGQQVTLRCSPISGHKSVSWYQQVLGQGPQFIFQYYEKEERGRGNFPDRFSARQFPNYSSELNVNALLLGDSALYLCASSLRHYEKLFFGSGTQLSVL.

The V call is TRBV4-3, the J call TRBJ1-1, with D perhaps matching TRBD1 (5 bases). CDR3 size: 15 residues. V lost 1 base to trimming and J lost 4 bases, with 13 bases between them. Germline assignment: CDR1 LGHNA and CDR2 YSLEER. The CDR3 DNA reads as TGCGCCAGCAGCCAAGGTAGGGGCCGGGGCACTGAAGCTTTCTTT. This sequence encodes CASSQGRGRGTEAFF.

CDR3 protein: CASSFGTEAFF. The DNA for the CDR3 is TGTGCCAGCAGCTTCGGAACTGAAGCTTTCTTT. The genes are TRBV5-5 and TRBJ1-1, with D uncertain. From germline, CDR1 is SGHKS and CDR2 YYEKEE (reference sequence). The CDR3 runs 11 residues. V was shortened by 2 bases and J by 5 bases, with 4 bases between the two germline ends.

V is TRBV11-2 and J is TRBJ2-7; 8 bases agree with TRBD2. The CDR3 covers 16 residues. V shed 5 bases, J shed 1 base, and the junction held 10 bases outside the gene matches. Germline V gene data show CDR1 as SGHAT and CDR2 as FQNNGV. CDR3 nucleotide sequence: TGTGCCAGCAGCGCCTCACTAGCGGCTATTTCCTACGAGCAGTACTTC. This sequence encodes CASSASLAAISYEQYF.

The chain links TRBV6-5 to TRBJ2-5; 9 nucleotides align to TRBD1. Trimming cost V 0 bases and J 2 bases; bases outside gene matches: 4. Germline CDR1 and CDR2: MNHEY and SVGAGI. This CDR3 is 16 amino acids long. The chain's CDR3 is CASSYSHGTGQETQYF. The CDR3 DNA reads TGTGCCAGCAGTTACTCGCACGGGACAGGGCAAGAGACCCAGTACTTC.

This chain connects TRBV4-3 to TRBJ2-7; 7 positions agree with TRBD1. Losses at the gene ends were 0 bases for V and 2 bases for J; bases not matched to a gene: 4. Germline V gene sequence: CDR1 LGHNA, CDR2 YSLEER. The CDR3 sequence is 15 residues long. CDR3 loop: CASSQDRGQTYEQYF. The CDR3 DNA is TGCGCCAGCAGCCAAGATAGGGGACAGACCTACGAGCAGTACTTC.

The V and J genes are TRBV28 and TRBJ2-1; 11 positions match TRBD2. The germline gives CDR1 MDHEN, CDR2 SYDVKM. The junction had 9 bases not matched to a gene; V was cut back by 4 bases and J by 4 bases. This CDR3 comprises 17 residues. For the CDR3, the DNA is TGTGCCAGCAGTTCCCCCGGACTAGCGGGCGTTTACAATGAGCAGTTCTTC. It yields the protein CASSSPGLAGVYNEQFF.

The chain joins TRBV18 to TRBJ1-1; no firm D call. Trimming shortened V by 1 base and J by 4 bases, and 7 bases separated the two germline ends. The germline gives CDR1 KGHSH, CDR2 LQKENI. The CDR3 loop spans 13 amino acids. The CDR3, as DNA: TGTGCCAGCTCACCACGGGCAGCCACTGAAGCTTTCTTT. Amino acid sequence: CASSPRAATEAFF.

This chain uses TRBV10-3 with TRBJ2-6; either TRBD1 or TRBD2 may supply D (6 bases each). V was trimmed by 4 bases and J by 1 base, leaving 17 bases between them. Germline V lookup: CDR1 ENHRY, CDR2 SYGVKD. The CDR3 totals 18 residues. The CDR3 loop reads CAISAKGGSFSGANVLTF. The CDR3 DNA reads TGTGCCATCAGTGCTAAGGGGGGTTCTTTTTCTGGGGCCAACGTCCTGACTTTC.

The chain is built from TRBV28 and TRBJ1-2, with D perhaps TRBD1 (6 bases). Trimming cost V 6 bases and J 4 bases, with 18 bases left between them. The CDR3 is 15 amino acids. Per the germline V gene, CDR1 is MDHEN and CDR2 is SYDVKM. DNA for the CDR3: TGTGCCAGCAGGAACCCCTTGGGAGGGGGCTATGGCTACACCTTC. This translates into CASRNPLGGGYGYTF.

This clone has only a few counts. The V and J genes are TRBV11-2 and TRBJ1-2; no clear D. The CDR3 loop spans 11 amino acids. With 4 bases removed from V and 13 bases from J, the gap between germline ends came to 13 bases. The V gene's germline CDR1 is SGHAT and CDR2 FQNNGV. This CDR3 reads CASSSGPEGTF. The CDR3 DNA follows: TGTGCCAGCAGCTCCGGACCCGAAGGCACCTTC.

In its sample, this clone was seen once. The chain carries TRBV6-5 and TRBJ2-7, with TRBD1 as a possible D gene (6 bases). The ends were cut back, 2 bases at V and 4 bases at J, with 15 bases in the middle. CDR3 length equals 15 residues. Germline V gives CDR1 MNHEY, CDR2 SVGAGI. Here the CDR3 reads CASSYDHRDRYEQYF. The DNA for the CDR3 is TGTGCCAGCAGTTACGACCACAGGGACCGTTACGAGCAGTACTTC.

The chain carries TRBV9 and TRBJ2-1; 12 nucleotides match TRBD2. There are 15 residues in the CDR3. V gave up 3 bases and J gave up 3 bases; unmatched junction bases: 1. The germline CDR1 and CDR2 sequences are SGDLS and YYNGEE. CDR3 loop: CASSETSGSYNEQFF. The CDR3 bases are TGTGCCAGCAGCGAGACTAGCGGGAGCTACAATGAGCAGTTCTTC.

The chain combines TRBV5-4 with TRBJ2-1, with 11 bases matching TRBD2. The CDR3 runs to 16 residues. The germline gives CDR1 SGHNT, CDR2 YYREEE (reference sequence). V lost 2 bases and J lost 3; bases outside the gene matches: 4. The CDR3 DNA reads as TGTGCCAGCAGCTTTTATGGGACTAGCGGCTACAATGAGCAGTTCTTC. It encodes CASSFYGTSGYNEQFF.

The rearrangement links TRBV27 to TRBJ2-2, with 9 bases matching TRBD2. The germline V gene encodes CDR1 MNHEY and CDR2 SMNVEV (reference sequence). Losses at the gene ends were 9 bases for V and 0 bases for J; bases not matched to a gene: 8. The CDR3 totals 16 residues. This CDR3 is CASASIAGANTGELFF. For the CDR3, the DNA is TGTGCCAGTGCTTCTATAGCGGGAGCGAACACCGGGGAGCTGTTTTTT.

The chain carries TRBV19 and TRBJ1-1; no firm D call. The CDR3 is 14 amino acids. Trimming removed 7 bases from V and 1 base from J, with 13 bases in between. Germline V gene sequence: CDR1 LNHDA, CDR2 SQIVND (reference sequence). CDR3 in amino acids: CASTLYVGNTEAFF. Here the CDR3 DNA reads TGTGCCAGTACCTTATACGTTGGGAACACTGAAGCTTTCTTT.

This clone was recorded only once. The chain carries TRBV5-1 and TRBJ1-1, with 7 nucleotides matching TRBD1. The CDR3 extends over 15 amino acids. With V trimmed by 0 bases and J by 1 base, 3 bases remained unmatched. The germline gives CDR1 SGHRS, CDR2 YFSETQ. The CDR3 DNA reads TGCGCCAGCAGCTTGGGGGGACAGACGAACACTGAAGCTTTCTTT. The encoded protein is CASSLGGQTNTEAFF.

CDR3 region: CASSLVGGGRSYNEQFF. The CDR3 DNA reads as TGTGCCAGCAGCTTAGTAGGCGGCGGGAGGTCTTACAATGAGCAGTTCTTC. The chain links TRBV11-2 to TRBJ2-1, with TRBD2 identical over 8 bases. Germline V CDR1 and CDR2: SGHAT, FQNNGV. The CDR3 totals 17 residues. Trimming at V came to 1 base and at J to 4 bases, leaving 9 bases not matched to a gene. The variable domain in full, completed from reference TRBV11-2 and TRBJ2-1, reads EAGVAQSPRYKIIEKRQSVAFWCNPISGHATLYWYQQILGQGPKLLIQFQNNGVVDDSQLPKDRFSAERLKGVDSTLKIQPAKLEDSAVYLCASSLVGGGRSYNEQFFGPGTRLTVL.